This T cell receptor (beta chain) was identified during a study of T cell responses to AZD1222 COVID-19 vaccine. This clone was picked up one time. Profiling relied on immunoSEQ multiplex PCR, and the TCRdb table lists in-frame clones only, not all of them. This sample has roughly 120,000 clones, with 88% found just once. The CDR3 loop spans 14 amino acids. Germline V lookup: CDR1 SEHNR, CDR2 FQNEAQ (reference sequence). V was clipped by 3 bases and J by 6 bases, with 11 bases between them. The sample here was peripheral blood, taken on day 0 of MenACWY control vaccination. The chain couples TRBV7-9 to TRBJ2-2; the D gene is possibly TRBD2 (5 bases). This sequence was found in an adult in good health. This chain's CDR3 is CASSFAAGAGELFF. The CDR3 nucleotides are TGTGCCAGCAGCTTCGCCGCCGGGGCCGGGGAGCTGTTTTTT.